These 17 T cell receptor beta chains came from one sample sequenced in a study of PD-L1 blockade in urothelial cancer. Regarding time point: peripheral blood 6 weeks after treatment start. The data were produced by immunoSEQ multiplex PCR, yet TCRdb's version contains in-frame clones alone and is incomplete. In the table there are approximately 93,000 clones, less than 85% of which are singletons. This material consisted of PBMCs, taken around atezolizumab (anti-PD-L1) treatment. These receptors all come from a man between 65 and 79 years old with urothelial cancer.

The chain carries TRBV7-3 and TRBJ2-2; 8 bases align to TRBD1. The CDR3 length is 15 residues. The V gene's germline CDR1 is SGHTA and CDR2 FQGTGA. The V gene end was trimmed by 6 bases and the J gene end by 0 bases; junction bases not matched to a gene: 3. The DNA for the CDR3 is TGTGCCAGCAGATGGGGACAGGCGAACACCGGGGAGCTGTTTTTT. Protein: CASRWGQANTGELFF.

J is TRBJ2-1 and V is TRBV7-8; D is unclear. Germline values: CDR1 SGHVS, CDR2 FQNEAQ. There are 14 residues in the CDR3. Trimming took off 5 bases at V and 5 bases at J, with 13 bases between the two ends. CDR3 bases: TGTGCCAGCAGCCAACCGGGTCCTAACAATGAGCAGTTCTTC. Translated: CASSQPGPNNEQFF. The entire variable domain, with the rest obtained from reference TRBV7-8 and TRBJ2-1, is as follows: GAGVSQSPRYKVAKRGQDVALRCDPISGHVSLFWYQQALGQGPEFLTYFQNEAQLDKSGLPSDRFFAERPEGSVSTLKIQRTQQEDSAVYLCASSQPGPNNEQFFGPGTRLTVL.

CDR3 sequence (DNA): TGCGCCAGCAGCTTCACAGATCAGCCCCAGCATTTT. Residues: CASSFTDQPQHF. This chain links TRBV5-1 with TRBJ1-5, with no clear D. Germline V gene data show CDR1 as SGHRS and CDR2 as YFSETQ. This CDR3 is built from 12 residues. The V and J ends lost 2 bases and 5 bases respectively, with 5 bases between them.

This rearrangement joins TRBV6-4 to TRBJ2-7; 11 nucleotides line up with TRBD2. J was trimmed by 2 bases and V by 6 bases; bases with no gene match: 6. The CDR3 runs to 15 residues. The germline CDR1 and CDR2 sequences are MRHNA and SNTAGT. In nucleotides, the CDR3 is TGTGCCAGCAGGCTGGGGACTAGCGGTCCCTACGAGCAGTACTTC. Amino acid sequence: CASRLGTSGPYEQYF.

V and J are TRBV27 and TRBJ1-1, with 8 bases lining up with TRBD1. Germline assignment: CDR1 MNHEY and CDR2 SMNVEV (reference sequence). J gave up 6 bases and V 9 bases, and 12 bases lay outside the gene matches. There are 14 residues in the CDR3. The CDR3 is CARSGQGAIAEAFF. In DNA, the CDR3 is TGTGCCAGGAGCGGTCAGGGGGCGATCGCTGAAGCTTTCTTT.

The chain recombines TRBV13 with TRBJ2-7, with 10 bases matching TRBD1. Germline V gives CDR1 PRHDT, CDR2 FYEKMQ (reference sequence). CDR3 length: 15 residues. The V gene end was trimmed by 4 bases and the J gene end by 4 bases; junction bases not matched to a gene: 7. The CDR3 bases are TGTGCCAGCAGCTACGGACAGGGGGTTGGATACGAGCAGTACTTC. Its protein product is CASSYGQGVGYEQYF.

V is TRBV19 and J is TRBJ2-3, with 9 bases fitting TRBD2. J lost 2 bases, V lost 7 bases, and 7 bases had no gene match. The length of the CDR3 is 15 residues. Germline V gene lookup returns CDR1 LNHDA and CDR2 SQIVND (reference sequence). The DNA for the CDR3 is TGTGCCAGTAAGGGGGCTAGCGGGGCCACAGATACGCAGTATTTT. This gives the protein CASKGASGATDTQYF. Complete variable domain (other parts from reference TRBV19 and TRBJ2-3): DGGITQSPKYLFRKEGQNVTLSCEQNLNHDAMYWYRQDPGQGLRLIYYSQIVNDFQKGDIAEGYSVSREKKESFPLTVTSAQKNPTAFYLCASKGASGATDTQYFGPGTRLTVL.

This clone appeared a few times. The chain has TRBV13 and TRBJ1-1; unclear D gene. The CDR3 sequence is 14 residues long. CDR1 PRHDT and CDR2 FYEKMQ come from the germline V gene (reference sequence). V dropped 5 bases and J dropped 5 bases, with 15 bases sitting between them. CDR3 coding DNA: TGTGCCAGCAGCCCCCTGGGAGGGAGGACTGAAGCTTTCTTT. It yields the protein CASSPLGGRTEAFF.

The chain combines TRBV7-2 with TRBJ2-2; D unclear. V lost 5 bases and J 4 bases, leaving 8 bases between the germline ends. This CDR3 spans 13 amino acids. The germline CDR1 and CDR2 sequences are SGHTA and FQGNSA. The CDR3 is CASSISSTGELFF. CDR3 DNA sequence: TGTGCCAGCAGCATCTCTAGCACCGGGGAGCTGTTTTTT.

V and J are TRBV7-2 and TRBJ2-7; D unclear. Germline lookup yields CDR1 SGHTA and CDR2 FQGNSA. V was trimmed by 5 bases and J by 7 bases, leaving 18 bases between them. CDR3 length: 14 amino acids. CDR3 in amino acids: CASSPRNTLGEQYF. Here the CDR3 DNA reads TGTGCCAGCAGCCCTAGGAACACTCTCGGGGAGCAGTACTTC.

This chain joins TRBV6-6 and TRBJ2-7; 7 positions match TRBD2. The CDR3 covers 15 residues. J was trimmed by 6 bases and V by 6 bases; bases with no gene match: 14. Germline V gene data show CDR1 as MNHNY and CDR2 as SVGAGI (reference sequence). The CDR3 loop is CASRGARLARGEQYF. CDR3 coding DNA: TGTGCCAGCAGAGGGGCTCGACTAGCCCGAGGCGAGCAGTACTTC.

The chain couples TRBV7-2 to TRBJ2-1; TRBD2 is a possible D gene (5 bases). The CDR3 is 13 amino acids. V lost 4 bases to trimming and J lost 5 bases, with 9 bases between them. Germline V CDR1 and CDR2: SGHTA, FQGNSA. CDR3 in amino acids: CASSSDFNNEQFF. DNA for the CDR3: TGTGCCAGCAGCTCGGACTTCAACAATGAGCAGTTCTTC.

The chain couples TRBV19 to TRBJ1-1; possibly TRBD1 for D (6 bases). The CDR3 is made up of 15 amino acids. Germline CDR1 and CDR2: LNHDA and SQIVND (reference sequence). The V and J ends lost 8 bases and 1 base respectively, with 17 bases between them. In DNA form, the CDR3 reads TGTGCCAGTTTGGGGGACACCGTACGGAACACTGAAGCTTTCTTT. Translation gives CASLGDTVRNTEAFF.

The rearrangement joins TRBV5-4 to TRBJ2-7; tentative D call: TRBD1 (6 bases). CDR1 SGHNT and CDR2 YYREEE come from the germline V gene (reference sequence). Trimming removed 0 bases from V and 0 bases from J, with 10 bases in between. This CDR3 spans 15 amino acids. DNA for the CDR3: TGTGCCAGCAGCTTGGGGGCCAGGGGCTCCTACGAGCAGTACTTC. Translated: CASSLGARGSYEQYF. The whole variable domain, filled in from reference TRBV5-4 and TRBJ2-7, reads ETGVTQSPTHLIKTRGQQVTLRCSSQSGHNTVSWYQQALGQGPQFIFQYYREEENGRGNFPPRFSGLQFPNYSSELNVNALELDDSALYLCASSLGARGSYEQYFGPGTRLTVT.

CDR3 sequence: CASSYLLAGGQETQYF. The CDR3 DNA is TGTGCCAGCAGTTACCTCCTGGCAGGGGGCCAAGAGACCCAGTACTTC. The chain is built from TRBV6-6 and TRBJ2-5, with 7 bases fitting TRBD1. J lost 1 base, V lost 2 bases, and 7 bases had no gene match. The CDR3 loop spans 16 amino acids. CDR1 and CDR2 (germline): MNHNY, SVGAGI (reference sequence).

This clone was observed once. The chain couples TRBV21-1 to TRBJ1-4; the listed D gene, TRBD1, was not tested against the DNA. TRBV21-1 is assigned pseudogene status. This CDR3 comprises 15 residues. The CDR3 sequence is CASSFRQGKDEKLFF. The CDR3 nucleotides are TGTGCCAGCAGCTTCCGACAGGGAAAAGATGAAAAACTGTTTTTT.

The CDR3 DNA reads as TGTGCCAGCAGCGTAGCTACAGGGGGCACAGATACGCAGTATTTT. Translating gives CASSVATGGTDTQYF. This chain joins TRBV9 and TRBJ2-3; 7 bases map to TRBD1. The V and J ends lost 0 bases and 1 base, in that order; junction bases with no gene match: 2. Germline loops: CDR1 SGDLS, CDR2 YYNGEE. CDR3 size: 15 residues.